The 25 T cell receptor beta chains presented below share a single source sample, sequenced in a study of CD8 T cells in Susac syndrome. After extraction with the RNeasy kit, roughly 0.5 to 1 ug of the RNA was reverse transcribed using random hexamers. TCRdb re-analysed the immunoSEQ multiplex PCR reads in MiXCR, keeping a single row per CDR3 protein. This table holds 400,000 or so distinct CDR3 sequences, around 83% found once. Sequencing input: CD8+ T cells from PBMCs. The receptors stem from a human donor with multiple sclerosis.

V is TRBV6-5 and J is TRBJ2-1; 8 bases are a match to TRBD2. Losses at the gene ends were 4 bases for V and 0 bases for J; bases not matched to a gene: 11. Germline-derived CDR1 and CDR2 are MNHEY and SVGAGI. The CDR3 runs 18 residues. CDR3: CASSSSPWTSPSYNEQFF. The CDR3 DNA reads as TGTGCCAGCAGTTCCTCCCCATGGACTAGCCCCTCCTACAATGAGCAGTTCTTC.

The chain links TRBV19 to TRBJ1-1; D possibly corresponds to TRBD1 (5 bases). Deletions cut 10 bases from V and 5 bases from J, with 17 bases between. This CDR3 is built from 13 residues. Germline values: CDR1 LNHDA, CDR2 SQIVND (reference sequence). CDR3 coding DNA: TGTGCCACTAGGGACGGGCTTCGAACTGAAGCTTTCTTT. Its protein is CATRDGLRTEAFF. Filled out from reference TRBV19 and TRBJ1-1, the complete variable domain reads DGGITQSPKYLFRKEGQNVTLSCEQNLNHDAMYWYRQDPGQGLRLIYYSQIVNDFQKGDIAEGYSVSREKKESFPLTVTSAQKNPTAFYLCATRDGLRTEAFFGQGTRLTVV.

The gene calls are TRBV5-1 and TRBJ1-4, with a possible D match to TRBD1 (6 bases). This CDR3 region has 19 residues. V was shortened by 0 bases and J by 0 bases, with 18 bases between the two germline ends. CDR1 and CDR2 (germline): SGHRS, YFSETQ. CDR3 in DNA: TGCGCCAGCAGCTTGGCTCCGGGCGGGGGCGGCGCAACTAATGAAAAACTGTTTTTT. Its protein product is CASSLAPGGGGATNEKLFF. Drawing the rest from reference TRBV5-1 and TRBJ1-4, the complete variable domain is KAGVTQTPRYLIKTRGQQVTLSCSPISGHRSVSWYQQTPGQGLQFLFEYFSETQRNKGNFPGRFSGRQFSNSRSEMNVSTLELGDSALYLCASSLAPGGGGATNEKLFFGSGTQLSVL.

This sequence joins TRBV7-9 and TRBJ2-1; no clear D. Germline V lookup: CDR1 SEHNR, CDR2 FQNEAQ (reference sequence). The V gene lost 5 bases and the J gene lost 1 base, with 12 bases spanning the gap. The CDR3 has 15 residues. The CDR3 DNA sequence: TGTGCCAGCAGCCACACAGCACCTTCCTACAATGAGCAGTTCTTC. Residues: CASSHTAPSYNEQFF. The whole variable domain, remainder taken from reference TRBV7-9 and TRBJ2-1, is DTGVSQNPRHKITKRGQNVTFRCDPISEHNRLYWYRQTLGQGPEFLTYFQNEAQLEKSRLLSDRFSAERPKGSFSTLEIQRTEQGDSAMYLCASSHTAPSYNEQFFGPGTRLTVL.

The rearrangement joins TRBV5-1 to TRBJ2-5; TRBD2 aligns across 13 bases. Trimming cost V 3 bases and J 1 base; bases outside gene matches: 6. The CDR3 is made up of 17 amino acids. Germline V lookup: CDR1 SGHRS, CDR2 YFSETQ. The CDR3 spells CASSSGLAGKFQETQYF. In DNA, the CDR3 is TGCGCCAGCAGCTCGGGACTAGCGGGGAAGTTCCAAGAGACCCAGTACTTC.

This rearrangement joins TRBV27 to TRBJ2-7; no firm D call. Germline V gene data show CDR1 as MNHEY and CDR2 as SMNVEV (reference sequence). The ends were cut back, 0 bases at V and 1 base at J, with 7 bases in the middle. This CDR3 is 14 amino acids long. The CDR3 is CASSLSVPSYEQYF. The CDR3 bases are TGTGCCAGCAGTTTATCGGTACCATCCTACGAGCAGTACTTC.

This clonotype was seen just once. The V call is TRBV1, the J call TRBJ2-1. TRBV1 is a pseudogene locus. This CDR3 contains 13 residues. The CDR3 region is CTIPPGLYNEQFF. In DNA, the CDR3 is TGCACCATCCCACCCGGACTCTACAATGAGCAGTTCTTC.

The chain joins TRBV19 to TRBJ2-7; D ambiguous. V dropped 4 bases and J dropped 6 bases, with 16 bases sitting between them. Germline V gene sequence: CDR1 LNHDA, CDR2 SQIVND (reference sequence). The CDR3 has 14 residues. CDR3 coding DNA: TGTGCCAGTAGTACTGACCCGGGTGGCGGCGAGCAGTACTTC. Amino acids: CASSTDPGGGEQYF.

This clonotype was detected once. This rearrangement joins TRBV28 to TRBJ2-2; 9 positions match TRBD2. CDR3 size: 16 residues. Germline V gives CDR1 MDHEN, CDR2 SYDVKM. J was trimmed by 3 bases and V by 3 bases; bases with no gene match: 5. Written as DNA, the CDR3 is TGTGCCAGCAGTTTCTCGGGACTAGCAGACACCGGGGAGCTGTTTTTT. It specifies CASSFSGLADTGELFF.

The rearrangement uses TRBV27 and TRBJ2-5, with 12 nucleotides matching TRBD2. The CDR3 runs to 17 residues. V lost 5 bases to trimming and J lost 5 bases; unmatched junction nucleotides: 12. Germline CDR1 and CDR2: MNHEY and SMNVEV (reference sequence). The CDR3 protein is CASSRAARLAGDETQYF. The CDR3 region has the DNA TGTGCCAGCAGTAGGGCAGCCCGACTAGCGGGAGACGAGACCCAGTACTTC.

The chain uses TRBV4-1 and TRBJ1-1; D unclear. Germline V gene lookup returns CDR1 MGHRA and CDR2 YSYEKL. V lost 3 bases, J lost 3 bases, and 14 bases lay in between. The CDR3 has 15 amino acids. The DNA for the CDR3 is TGCGCCAGCAGCCACCCAGCTGGAATGGACACTGAAGCTTTCTTT. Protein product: CASSHPAGMDTEAFF.

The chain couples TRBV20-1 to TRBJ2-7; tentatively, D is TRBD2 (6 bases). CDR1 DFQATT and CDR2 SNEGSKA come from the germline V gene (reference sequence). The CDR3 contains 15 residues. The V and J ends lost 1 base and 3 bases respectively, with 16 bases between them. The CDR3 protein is CSARVGGLARYEQYF. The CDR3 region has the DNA TGCAGTGCTAGAGTGGGTGGGCTAGCGCGCTACGAGCAGTACTTC.

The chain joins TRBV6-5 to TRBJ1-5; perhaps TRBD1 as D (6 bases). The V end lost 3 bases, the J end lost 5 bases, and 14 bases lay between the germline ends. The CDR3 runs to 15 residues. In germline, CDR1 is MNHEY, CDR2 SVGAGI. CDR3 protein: CASSYRAGEDQPQHF. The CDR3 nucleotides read TGTGCCAGCAGTTATAGGGCAGGGGAAGATCAGCCCCAGCATTTT.

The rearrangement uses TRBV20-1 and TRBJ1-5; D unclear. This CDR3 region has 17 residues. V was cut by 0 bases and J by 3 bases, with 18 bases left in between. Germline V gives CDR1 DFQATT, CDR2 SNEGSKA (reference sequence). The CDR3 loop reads CSARDFTQPLYNQPQHF. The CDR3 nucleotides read TGCAGTGCTAGAGATTTTACACAGCCATTGTACAATCAGCCCCAGCATTTT.

The CDR3 nucleotides are TGTGCCTGGAGTGTACATTCTAGCACAGATACGCAGTATTTT. It specifies CAWSVHSSTDTQYF. The V and J genes are TRBV30 and TRBJ2-3; D uncertain. V shed 0 bases and J shed 0 bases, with 7 bases lying between them. Germline V gene sequence: CDR1 GTSNPN, CDR2 SVGIG (reference sequence). The CDR3 has 14 amino acids.

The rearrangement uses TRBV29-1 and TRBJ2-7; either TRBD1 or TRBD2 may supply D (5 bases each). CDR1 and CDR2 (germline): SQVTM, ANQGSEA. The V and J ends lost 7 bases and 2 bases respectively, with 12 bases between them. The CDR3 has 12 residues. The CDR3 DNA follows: TGCAGCGCCGGGGACGGGGCCTACGAGCAGTACTTC. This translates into CSAGDGAYEQYF.

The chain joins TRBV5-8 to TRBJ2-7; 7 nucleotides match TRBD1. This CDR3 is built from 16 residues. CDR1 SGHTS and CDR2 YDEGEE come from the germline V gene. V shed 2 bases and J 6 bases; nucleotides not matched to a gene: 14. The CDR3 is CASSFRQGPLSSEQYF. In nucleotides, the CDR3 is TGTGCCAGCAGCTTTCGACAGGGCCCTTTATCGTCCGAGCAGTACTTC.

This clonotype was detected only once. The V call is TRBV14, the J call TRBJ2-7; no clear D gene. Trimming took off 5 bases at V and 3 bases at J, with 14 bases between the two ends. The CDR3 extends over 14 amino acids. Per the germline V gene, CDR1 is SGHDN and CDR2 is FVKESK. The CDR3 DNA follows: TGTGCCAGCAGCGATCTGAATGTCTTCTACGAGCAGTACTTC. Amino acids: CASSDLNVFYEQYF.

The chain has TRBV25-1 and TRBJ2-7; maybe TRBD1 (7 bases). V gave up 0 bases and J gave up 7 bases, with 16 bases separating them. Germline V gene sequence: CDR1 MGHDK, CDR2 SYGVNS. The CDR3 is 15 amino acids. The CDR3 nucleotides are TGTGCCAGCAGTGAATACTTCAGGGGGGTTTCGGAGCAGTACTTC. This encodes CASSEYFRGVSEQYF.

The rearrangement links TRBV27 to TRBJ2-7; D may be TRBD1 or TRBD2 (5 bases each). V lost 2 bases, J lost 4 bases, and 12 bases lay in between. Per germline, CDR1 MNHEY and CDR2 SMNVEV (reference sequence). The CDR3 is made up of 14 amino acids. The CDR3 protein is CASSLLGEAYEQYF. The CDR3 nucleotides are TGTGCCAGCAGTTTACTGGGGGAAGCTTACGAGCAGTACTTC.

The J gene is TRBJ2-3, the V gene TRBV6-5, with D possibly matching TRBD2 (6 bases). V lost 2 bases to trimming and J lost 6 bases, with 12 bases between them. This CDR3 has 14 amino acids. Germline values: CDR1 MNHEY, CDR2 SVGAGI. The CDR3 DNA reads TGTGCCAGCAGTTACGGGACTCCCTTCGATACGCAGTATTTT. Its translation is CASSYGTPFDTQYF.

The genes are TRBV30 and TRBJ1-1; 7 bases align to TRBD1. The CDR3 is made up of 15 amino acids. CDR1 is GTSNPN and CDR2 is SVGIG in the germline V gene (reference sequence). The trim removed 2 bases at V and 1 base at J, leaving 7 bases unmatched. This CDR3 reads CAWSKKGAGNTEAFF. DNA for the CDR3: TGTGCCTGGAGTAAGAAGGGGGCAGGGAACACTGAAGCTTTCTTT.

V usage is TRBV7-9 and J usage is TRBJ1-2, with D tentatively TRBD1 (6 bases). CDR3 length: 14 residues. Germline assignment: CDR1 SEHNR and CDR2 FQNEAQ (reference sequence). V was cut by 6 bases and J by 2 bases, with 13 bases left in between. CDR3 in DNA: TGTGCCAGCAGACCCGGACAGAAAAACTATGGCTACACCTTC. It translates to CASRPGQKNYGYTF.

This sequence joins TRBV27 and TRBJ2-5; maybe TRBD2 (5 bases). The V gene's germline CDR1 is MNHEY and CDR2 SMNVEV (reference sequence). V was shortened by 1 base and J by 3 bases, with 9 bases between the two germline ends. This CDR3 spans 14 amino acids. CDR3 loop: CASSLYEGEETQYF. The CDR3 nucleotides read TGTGCCAGCAGTTTATACGAGGGAGAAGAGACCCAGTACTTC.

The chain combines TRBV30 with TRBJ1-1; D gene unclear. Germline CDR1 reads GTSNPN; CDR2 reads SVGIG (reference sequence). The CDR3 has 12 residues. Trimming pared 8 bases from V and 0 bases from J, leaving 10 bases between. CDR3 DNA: TGTGCCGGAGAGGCCTTGAACACTGAAGCTTTCTTT. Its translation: CAGEALNTEAFF.